These 7 T cell receptor beta chains came from one sample sequenced in a study of blood T cells in healthy people across ages. PCR was performed a second time for about 6 to 12 cycles using a sample-barcoded 5' primer and a J-beta primer mix. TCRdb processed the 5' RACE reads anew with MiXCR; each CDR3 protein has one entry. The top ten clones hold 7.9% of a sample with roughly 1,500,000 distinct CDR3 sequences, 40% to 50% of them seen once. Specimen: blood. These receptor sequences come from a woman aged 18-29 years in good health.

V and J are TRBV6-6 and TRBJ1-5; the match to TRBD1 covers 7 bases. With V trimmed by 2 bases and J by 6 bases, 7 bases remained unmatched. CDR1 and CDR2 (germline): MNHNY, SVGAGI (reference sequence). The length of the CDR3 is 15 residues. CDR3 amino acids: CASSYDEGAGQPQHF. CDR3 DNA: TGTGCCAGCAGTTACGACGAGGGGGCTGGTCAGCCCCAGCATTTT.

This clonotype was observed a handful of times. The chain employs TRBV4-1 and TRBJ2-7; 12 positions agree with TRBD2. The ends lost 6 bases at V and 5 bases at J; junction bases unmatched: 11. The CDR3 is 16 residues long. The germline V gene has CDR1 MGHRA and CDR2 YSYEKL. CDR3 loop: CASSERLAGATDEQYF. In nucleotides, the CDR3 is TGCGCCAGCAGTGAGAGACTAGCGGGAGCTACCGACGAGCAGTACTTC.

This clonotype was seen more than once but under ten times. The chain is built from TRBV20-1 and TRBJ2-7; D is undetermined. The CDR3 sequence is 15 residues long. The V gene lost 0 bases and the J gene lost 0 bases, with 12 bases spanning the gap. Germline CDR1 and CDR2: DFQATT and SNEGSKA (reference sequence). Here the CDR3 reads CSARDWKSNSYEQYF. CDR3 DNA: TGCAGTGCTAGAGATTGGAAGTCTAACTCCTACGAGCAGTACTTC.

The rearrangement joins TRBV7-9 to TRBJ2-5, with a weak D call TRBD1 (5 bases). V dropped 5 bases and J dropped 13 bases, with 26 bases sitting between them. The CDR3 is 15 amino acids. CDR1 is SEHNR and CDR2 is FQNEAQ in the germline V gene (reference sequence). CDR3 DNA sequence: TGTGCCAGCAGCCTGACAACCGCGGAGACAGTTCCCCGGTACTTC. Protein sequence: CASSLTTAETVPRYF.

This clonotype was seen more than once but under ten times. The gene calls are TRBV11-1 and TRBJ1-2; TRBD1 is a possible D gene (5 bases). The ends were cut back, 5 bases at V and 10 bases at J, with 14 bases in the middle. This CDR3 has 12 amino acids. Germline V lookup: CDR1 SGHAT, CDR2 FQDESV (reference sequence). CDR3 coding DNA: TGTGCCAGCAGCGGAAGCAGGGAGCACTACACCTTC. Its protein product is CASSGSREHYTF.

This clonotype showed up just a few times. The V gene is TRBV4-1, the J gene TRBJ2-2; D is possibly TRBD2 (6 bases). The CDR3 runs to 15 residues. Germline V lookup: CDR1 MGHRA, CDR2 YSYEKL. With 6 bases removed from V and 2 bases from J, the gap between germline ends came to 13 bases. The CDR3 is CASRWEAANTGELFF. The CDR3 DNA reads as TGCGCCAGCAGGTGGGAGGCCGCAAACACCGGGGAGCTGTTTTTT.

The chain combines TRBV7-6 with TRBJ2-5; D is possibly TRBD1 (6 bases). Germline CDR1 SGHVS, CDR2 FNYEAQ. This CDR3 comprises 15 residues. Trimming shortened V by 2 bases and J by 5 bases, and 15 bases separated the two germline ends. CDR3 nucleotides: TGTGCCAGCAGCTTATCTCAGGGGTCCGTGGAGACCCAGTACTTC. Encoded protein: CASSLSQGSVETQYF.